Sequencing of this T cell receptor (beta chain) was carried out in a study of shared clonotypes between healthy human individuals. Produced via immunoSEQ multiplex PCR; TCRdb's table is partial and in-frame only. The sample includes around 560,000 clones, 85% to 95% of them seen just once. This CDR3 spans 17 amino acids. The V segment lost 5 bases and the J segment 5 bases; nucleotides outside the gene matches: 14. Germline CDR1 is MDHEN and CDR2 is SYDVKM. The naive CD8 subset, CD45RO-negative cells positively selected for CCR7, excluded terminally differentiated effector memory CD45RA+ cells. The sample consisted of naive CD8+ T cells sorted from blood. This receptor was obtained from a woman aged 25 to 39 in good health. The rearrangement joins TRBV28 to TRBJ1-4; the match to TRBD1 covers 7 bases. CDR3 loop: CASSHPTRQGPNEKLFF. As DNA, the CDR3 is TGTGCCAGCAGTCATCCTACCCGACAGGGCCCCAATGAAAAACTGTTTTTT.